Each of the 9 T cell receptor beta chains below was sequenced from the same sample in a study of CD4+ T cells in melanoma. Here immunoSEQ multiplex PCR was the method, and the copy in TCRdb shows in-frame clones only, minus some. The sample includes over 100,000 clones, about 92% of them seen just once. The sample consisted of peripheral blood. Receptors originate from a human donor with melanoma.

The chain couples TRBV5-1 to TRBJ2-7, with TRBD1 matching 8 bases. In germline, CDR1 is SGHRS, CDR2 YFSETQ. This CDR3 is built from 13 residues. With 3 bases clipped from V and 6 bases from J, the junction kept 5 bases outside the gene matches. CDR3 region: CASSSDRAPEQYF. The CDR3 bases are TGCGCCAGCAGCTCGGACAGGGCTCCCGAGCAGTACTTC.

This sequence joins TRBV11-3 and TRBJ2-1; D gene uncertain. The CDR3 is 15 residues long. The germline V gene has CDR1 SGHNT and CDR2 YENEEA. V was pared by 4 bases and J by 0 bases, with 10 bases between. CDR3 in DNA: TGTGCCAGCAGCTCGAAGTTGAGCTCCTACAATGAGCAGTTCTTC. This translates into CASSSKLSSYNEQFF.

The chain is built from TRBV19 and TRBJ2-5; D call uncertain. Per the germline V gene, CDR1 is LNHDA and CDR2 is SQIVND (reference sequence). The V gene lost 4 bases and the J gene lost 8 bases, with 11 bases spanning the gap. The CDR3 sequence is 12 residues long. As DNA, the CDR3 is TGTGCCAGTAGTACACCCCCCGGTACCCAGTACTTC. It translates to CASSTPPGTQYF. The complete variable domain, with remaining parts taken from reference TRBV19 and TRBJ2-5, reads DGGITQSPKYLFRKEGQNVTLSCEQNLNHDAMYWYRQDPGQGLRLIYYSQIVNDFQKGDIAEGYSVSREKKESFPLTVTSAQKNPTAFYLCASSTPPGTQYFGPGTRLLVL.

The chain carries TRBV19 and TRBJ2-7; 9 bases are shared with TRBD1. Germline V lookup: CDR1 LNHDA, CDR2 SQIVND (reference sequence). The CDR3 length is 13 residues. The J segment lost 5 bases and the V segment lost 2 bases, leaving 1 base of the junction unmatched. CDR3 DNA: TGTGCCAGTAGTATATGGGACAGGGACGAGCAGTACTTC. Translating gives CASSIWDRDEQYF.

The chain is built from TRBV9 and TRBJ2-7; D not resolved. V dropped 0 bases and J dropped 0 bases, with 10 bases sitting between them. CDR1 and CDR2 from the germline V gene are SGDLS and YYNGEE. The CDR3 runs to 15 residues. In DNA, the CDR3 is TGTGCCAGCAGCGTAGGGTCTACGAGCTCCTACGAGCAGTACTTC. Its translation is CASSVGSTSSYEQYF. The full variable domain, with the rest looked up from reference TRBV9 and TRBJ2-7, is DSGVTQTPKHLITATGQRVTLRCSPRSGDLSVYWYQQSLDQGLQFLIQYYNGEERAKGNILERFSAQQFPDLHSELNLSSLELGDSALYFCASSVGSTSSYEQYFGPGTRLTVT.

The rearrangement uses TRBV7-3 and TRBJ2-7, with TRBD2 identical over 8 bases. The junction had 10 bases not matched to a gene; V was cut back by 5 bases and J by 4 bases. The CDR3 is made up of 15 amino acids. The germline V gene encodes CDR1 SGHTA and CDR2 FQGTGA. The CDR3 spells CASSLNGGGTYEQYF. CDR3 coding DNA: TGTGCCAGCAGCCTAAACGGCGGGGGGACTTACGAGCAGTACTTC.

This clone has just a few counts. The chain is built from TRBV6-1 and TRBJ1-6; perhaps TRBD1 as D (5 bases). Trimming cost V 2 bases and J 10 bases, with 21 bases left between them. The CDR3 is 17 amino acids. The germline V gene encodes CDR1 MNHNS and CDR2 SASEGT. CDR3 in DNA: TGTGCCAGCAGTGAAACTCCCACCCTTACCGAGGGGTCACCCCTCCACTTT. Translated, it gives CASSETPTLTEGSPLHF.

The V and J genes are TRBV7-7 and TRBJ2-1; 7 bases line up with TRBD1. The CDR3 consists of 15 residues. With V trimmed by 5 bases and J by 8 bases, 12 bases remained unmatched. Per germline, CDR1 SSHAT and CDR2 FNYEAQ (reference sequence). CDR3 in DNA: TGTGCCAGCAGCGTAGACAGGGCAGACGGCCATGAGCAGTTCTTC. Protein: CASSVDRADGHEQFF.

The chain has TRBV11-2 and TRBJ1-4, with unresolved D. V dropped 2 bases and J dropped 1 base, with 11 bases sitting between them. CDR1 SGHAT and CDR2 FQNNGV come from the germline V gene. The CDR3 is 16 residues long. CDR3 protein: CASSLLLRVTNEKLFF. In DNA form, the CDR3 reads TGTGCCAGCAGCTTACTTCTCCGGGTAACTAATGAAAAACTGTTTTTT.